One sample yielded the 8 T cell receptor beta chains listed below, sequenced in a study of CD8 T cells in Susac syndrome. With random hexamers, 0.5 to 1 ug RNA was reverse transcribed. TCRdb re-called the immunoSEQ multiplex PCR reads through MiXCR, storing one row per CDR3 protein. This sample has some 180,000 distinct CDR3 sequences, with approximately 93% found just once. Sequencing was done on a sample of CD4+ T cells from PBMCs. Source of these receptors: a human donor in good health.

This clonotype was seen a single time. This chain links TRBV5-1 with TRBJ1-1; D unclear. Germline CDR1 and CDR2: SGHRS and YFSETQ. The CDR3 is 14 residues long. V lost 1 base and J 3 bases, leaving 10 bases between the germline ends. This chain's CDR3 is CASSLWGPDTEAFF. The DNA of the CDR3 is TGCGCCAGCAGCTTGTGGGGTCCGGACACTGAAGCTTTCTTT.

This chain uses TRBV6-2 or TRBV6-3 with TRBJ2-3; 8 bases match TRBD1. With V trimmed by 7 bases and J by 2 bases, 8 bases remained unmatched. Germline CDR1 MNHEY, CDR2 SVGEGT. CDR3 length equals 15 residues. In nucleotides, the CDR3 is TGTGCCAGCATCCCGACAGGGGCTATCACAGATACGCAGTATTTT. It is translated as CASIPTGAITDTQYF.

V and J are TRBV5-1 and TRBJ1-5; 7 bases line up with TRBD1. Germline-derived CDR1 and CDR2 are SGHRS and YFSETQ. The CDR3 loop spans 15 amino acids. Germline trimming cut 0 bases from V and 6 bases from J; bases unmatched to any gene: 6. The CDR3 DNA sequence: TGCGCCAGCAGCTTGGGAGGGGGCGTGGGTCAGCCCCAGCATTTT. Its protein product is CASSLGGGVGQPQHF. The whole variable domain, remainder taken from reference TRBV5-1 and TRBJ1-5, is KAGVTQTPRYLIKTRGQQVTLSCSPISGHRSVSWYQQTPGQGLQFLFEYFSETQRNKGNFPGRFSGRQFSNSRSEMNVSTLELGDSALYLCASSLGGGVGQPQHFGDGTRLSIL.

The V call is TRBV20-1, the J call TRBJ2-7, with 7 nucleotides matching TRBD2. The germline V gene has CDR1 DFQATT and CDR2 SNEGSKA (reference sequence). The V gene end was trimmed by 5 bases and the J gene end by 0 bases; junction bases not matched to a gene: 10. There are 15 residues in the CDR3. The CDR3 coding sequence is TGCAGTGCTGCCTGGGAGGGGTCTCCCTCCTACGAGCAGTACTTC. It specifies CSAAWEGSPSYEQYF.

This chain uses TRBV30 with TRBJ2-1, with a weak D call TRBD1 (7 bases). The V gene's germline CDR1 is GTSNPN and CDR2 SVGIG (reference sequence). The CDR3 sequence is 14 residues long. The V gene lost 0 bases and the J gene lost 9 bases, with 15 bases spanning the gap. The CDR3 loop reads CAWSVLRGAAEQFF. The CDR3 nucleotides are TGTGCCTGGAGTGTACTCAGGGGGGCAGCTGAGCAGTTCTTC.

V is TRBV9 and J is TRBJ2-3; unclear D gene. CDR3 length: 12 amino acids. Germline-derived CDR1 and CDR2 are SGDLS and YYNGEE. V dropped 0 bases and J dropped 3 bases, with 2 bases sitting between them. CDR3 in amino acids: CASSVATDTQYF. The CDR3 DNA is TGTGCCAGCAGCGTAGCAACAGATACGCAGTATTTT.

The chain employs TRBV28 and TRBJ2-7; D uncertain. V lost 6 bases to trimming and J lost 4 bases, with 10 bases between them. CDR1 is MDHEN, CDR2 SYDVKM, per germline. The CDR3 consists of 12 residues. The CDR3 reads CASSSTIYEQYF. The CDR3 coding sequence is TGTGCCAGCAGCTCTACGATATACGAGCAGTACTTC.

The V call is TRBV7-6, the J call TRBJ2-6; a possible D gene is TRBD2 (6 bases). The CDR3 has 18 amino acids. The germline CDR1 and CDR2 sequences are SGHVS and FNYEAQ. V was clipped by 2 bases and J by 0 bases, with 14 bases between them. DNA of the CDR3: TGTGCCAGCAGCTTAACGGGACTCCTGAGCTCTGGGGCCAACGTCCTGACTTTC. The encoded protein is CASSLTGLLSSGANVLTF. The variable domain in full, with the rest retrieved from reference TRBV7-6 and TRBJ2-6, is GAGVSQSPRYKVTKRGQDVALRCDPISGHVSLYWYRQALGQGPEFLTYFNYEAQQDKSGLPNDRFSAERPEGSISTLTIQRTEQRDSAMYRCASSLTGLLSSGANVLTFGAGSRLTVL.